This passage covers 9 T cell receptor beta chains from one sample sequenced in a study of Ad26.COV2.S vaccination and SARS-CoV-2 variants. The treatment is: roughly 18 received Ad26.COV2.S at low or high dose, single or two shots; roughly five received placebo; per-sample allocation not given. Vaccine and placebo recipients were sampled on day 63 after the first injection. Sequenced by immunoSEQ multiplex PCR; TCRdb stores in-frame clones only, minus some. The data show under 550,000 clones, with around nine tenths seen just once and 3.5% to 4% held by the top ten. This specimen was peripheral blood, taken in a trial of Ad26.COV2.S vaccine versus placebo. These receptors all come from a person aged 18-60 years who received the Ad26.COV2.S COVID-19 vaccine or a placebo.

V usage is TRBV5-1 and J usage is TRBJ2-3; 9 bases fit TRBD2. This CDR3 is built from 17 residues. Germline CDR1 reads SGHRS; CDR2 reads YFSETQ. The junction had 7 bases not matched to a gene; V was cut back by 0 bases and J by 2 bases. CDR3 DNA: TGCGCCAGCAGCTTGGAGGTAGCGGGGGCCTACACAGATACGCAGTATTTT. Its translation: CASSLEVAGAYTDTQYF.

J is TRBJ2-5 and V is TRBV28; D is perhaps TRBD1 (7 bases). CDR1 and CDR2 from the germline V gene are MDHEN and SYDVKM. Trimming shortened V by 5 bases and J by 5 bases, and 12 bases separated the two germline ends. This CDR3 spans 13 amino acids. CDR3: CASSRRGVETQYF. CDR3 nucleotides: TGTGCCAGCAGTCGCAGGGGGGTGGAGACCCAGTACTTC.

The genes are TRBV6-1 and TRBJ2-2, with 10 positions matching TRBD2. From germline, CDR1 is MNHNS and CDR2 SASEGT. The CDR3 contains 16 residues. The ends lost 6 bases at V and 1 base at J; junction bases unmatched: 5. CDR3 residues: CASRELAGRNTGELFF. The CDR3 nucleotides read TGTGCCAGCAGAGAACTAGCGGGGAGGAACACCGGGGAGCTGTTTTTT.

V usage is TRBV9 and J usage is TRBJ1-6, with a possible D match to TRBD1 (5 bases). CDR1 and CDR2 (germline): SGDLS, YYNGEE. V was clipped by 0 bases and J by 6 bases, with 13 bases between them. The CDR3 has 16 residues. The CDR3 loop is CASSVGEHRINSPLHF. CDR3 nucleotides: TGTGCCAGCAGCGTAGGTGAACACAGGATTAATTCACCCCTCCACTTT.

CDR3 sequence (DNA): TGTGCCAGCAGCCAAGAAGGTCTAGCGCCCGATACGCAGTATTTT. Translated, it gives CASSQEGLAPDTQYF. J is TRBJ2-3 and V is TRBV4-2, with TRBD2 as a possible D gene (6 bases). The CDR3 spans 15 residues. The ends were cut back, 0 bases at V and 6 bases at J, with 13 bases in the middle. CDR1 is LGHNA, CDR2 YNFKEQ, per germline.

CDR3 residues: CASSYRGESYGYTF. The CDR3 nucleotides are TGTGCCAGCAGCTATAGGGGAGAGAGCTATGGCTACACCTTC. The chain uses TRBV5-4 and TRBJ1-2, with D maybe TRBD1 (5 bases). Germline CDR1 and CDR2: SGHNT and YYREEE (reference sequence). The CDR3 extends over 14 amino acids. V was cut by 3 bases and J by 4 bases, with 13 bases left in between.

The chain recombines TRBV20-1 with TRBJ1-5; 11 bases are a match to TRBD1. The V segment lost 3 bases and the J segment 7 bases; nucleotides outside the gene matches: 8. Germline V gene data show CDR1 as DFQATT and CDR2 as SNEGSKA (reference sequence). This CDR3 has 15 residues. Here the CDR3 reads CSASGGTGGGQPQHF. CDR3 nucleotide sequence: TGCAGTGCTAGTGGGGGGACAGGGGGTGGCCAGCCCCAGCATTTT.

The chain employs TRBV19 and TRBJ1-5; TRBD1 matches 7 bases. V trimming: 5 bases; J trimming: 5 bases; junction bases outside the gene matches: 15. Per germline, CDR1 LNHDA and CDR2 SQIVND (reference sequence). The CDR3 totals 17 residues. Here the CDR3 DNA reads TGTGCCAGTAGTTCCGACCCGGACAGGCCCTTCGATCAGCCCCAGCATTTT. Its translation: CASSSDPDRPFDQPQHF.

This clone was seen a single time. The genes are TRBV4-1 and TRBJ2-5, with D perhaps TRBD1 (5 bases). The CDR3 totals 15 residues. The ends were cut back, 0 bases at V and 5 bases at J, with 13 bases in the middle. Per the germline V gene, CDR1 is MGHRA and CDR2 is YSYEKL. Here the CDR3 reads CASSQDLGAQETQYF. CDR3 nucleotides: TGCGCCAGCAGCCAAGACCTTGGGGCACAGGAGACCCAGTACTTC.